The 27 T cell receptor beta chains reported below all come from one sample, sequenced in a study of Graves' ophthalmopathy and Graves' hyperthyroidism. Transcripts of RNA were the source for amplifying TCR beta CDR3 regions. Second-round multiplex PCR came after first-round RT-PCR with HTBI primers. MiXCR, applied by TCRdb to the multiplex PCR reads, yields one record per CDR3 protein. The sample has roughly 160,000 distinct CDR3 sequences, approximately 40% seen once; the top ten hold under 6.5%. Sequenced sample: peripheral blood. These receptor sequences come from a woman between 35 and 50 years old with Graves' ophthalmopathy.

This clonotype was seen repeatedly, ten times or more. This may be a read error: a much more frequent sequence differs by one nucleotide. Since the CDR3 does not end with the conserved phenylalanine or tryptophan, this likely comes from a read error. This chain links TRBV6-5 with TRBJ1-2, with D uncertain. Germline values: CDR1 MNHEY, CDR2 SVGAGI. CDR3 length equals 14 residues. V lost 6 bases, J lost 8 bases, and 19 bases lay in between. CDR3: CASRLLGVALGYTL. CDR3 in DNA: TGTGCCAGCAGACTACTGGGAGTTGCGCTGGGCTACACCCTC.

Many counts were recorded for this clonotype. The V call is TRBV28, the J call TRBJ2-7; 7 bases align to TRBD1. V gave up 6 bases and J gave up 0 bases; unmatched junction bases: 8. The CDR3 spans 15 residues. Germline loops: CDR1 MDHEN, CDR2 SYDVKM. CDR3 nucleotide sequence: TGTGCCAGCAGGACCAGGGGGAAAAGCTCCTACGAGCAGTACTTC. It yields the protein CASRTRGKSSYEQYF.

At least ten counts were recorded for this clonotype. The V gene is TRBV6-1, the J gene TRBJ1-2, with TRBD1 matching over 10 bases. Germline loops: CDR1 MNHNS, CDR2 SASEGT. This CDR3 is 15 amino acids long. The junction had 9 bases not matched to a gene; V was cut back by 7 bases and J by 4 bases. CDR3 in DNA: TGTGCCAGCACCCGCCGACAGGGGGCGGGCTATGGCTACACCTTC. Residues: CASTRRQGAGYGYTF.

The chain joins TRBV28 to TRBJ1-1; D perhaps matches TRBD1 (6 bases). The CDR3 extends over 15 amino acids. The germline V and J ends were trimmed by 5 bases and 5 bases, with 18 bases remaining between them. Germline CDR1 MDHEN, CDR2 SYDVKM. CDR3 DNA: TGTGCCAGCAGTCCTCCGGGGGGGGGCGCGACTGAAGCTTTCTTT. Translating gives CASSPPGGGATEAFF.

The chain recombines TRBV15 with TRBJ2-5; TRBD2 aligns across 7 bases. CDR3 length: 18 amino acids. Germline V gives CDR1 LNHNV, CDR2 YYDKDF (reference sequence). J gave up 1 base and V 1 base, and 12 bases lay outside the gene matches. The CDR3 loop is CATSRGKSGAMSQETQYF. DNA of the CDR3: TGTGCCACCAGCAGAGGAAAAAGCGGGGCAATGTCCCAAGAGACCCAGTACTTC.

This clonotype showed up many times. The J gene is TRBJ2-7, the V gene TRBV12-3 or TRBV12-4; TRBD2 aligns across 7 bases. Unmatched junction bases numbered 9, after V lost 5 bases and J lost 2 bases. The CDR3 covers 15 residues. DNA for the CDR3: TGTGCCAGCAGTCCATGGGAGGGAGGGACCTACGAGCAGTACTTC. This gives the protein CASSPWEGGTYEQYF.

The chain employs TRBV6-5 and TRBJ2-7, with D possibly being TRBD1 or TRBD2 (5 bases each). This CDR3 is built from 15 residues. Per the germline V gene, CDR1 is MNHEY and CDR2 is SVGAGI. The V and J ends lost 3 bases and 1 base respectively, with 13 bases between them. The CDR3, as DNA: TGTGCCAGCAGTTATCGGAGAGGGGTGTCCTACGAGCAGTACTTC. Its translation is CASSYRRGVSYEQYF.

The genes are TRBV4-2 and TRBJ2-7; possible D gene TRBD2, 6 bases. The CDR3 contains 11 residues. In germline, CDR1 is LGHNA, CDR2 YNFKEQ. The V end was cut by 8 bases, the J end by 6 bases, with 11 bases between. CDR3: CASGNGGEQYF. For the CDR3, the DNA is TGTGCCAGCGGCAACGGGGGCGAGCAGTACTTC.

This clonotype was observed a handful of times. V usage is TRBV6-1 and J usage is TRBJ2-7; 10 bases agree with TRBD1. The germline V gene encodes CDR1 MNHNS and CDR2 SASEGT. The length of the CDR3 is 14 residues. Germline trimming cut 4 bases from V and 3 bases from J; bases unmatched to any gene: 3. Here the CDR3 reads CASSGRDRGYEQYF. The CDR3 DNA reads TGTGCCAGCAGTGGACGGGACAGGGGCTACGAGCAGTACTTC.

The chain employs TRBV27 and TRBJ2-2; D perhaps matches TRBD2 (6 bases). The V and J ends lost 3 bases and 7 bases respectively, with 9 bases between them. This CDR3 has 13 residues. The germline V gene has CDR1 MNHEY and CDR2 SMNVEV (reference sequence). CDR3 loop: CASSFQGGGELFF. DNA of the CDR3: TGTGCCAGCAGTTTCCAGGGAGGCGGGGAGCTGTTTTTT.

This clonotype has a count of ten or more. The genes are TRBV12-3 or TRBV12-4 and TRBJ1-5; D might be TRBD1 (5 bases). Trimming stripped 5 bases from V and 0 bases from J, with 11 bases between. There are 15 residues in the CDR3. The CDR3 spells CASSPQDYSNQPQHF. The DNA of the CDR3 is TGTGCCAGCAGTCCACAGGATTATAGCAATCAGCCCCAGCATTTT.

The chain recombines TRBV19 with TRBJ1-5; D is uncertain. Germline V lookup: CDR1 LNHDA, CDR2 SQIVND (reference sequence). This CDR3 is 15 amino acids long. With 1 base removed from V and 0 bases from J, the gap between germline ends came to 7 bases. The CDR3 here is CASSIAHSSNQPQHF. The DNA for the CDR3 is TGTGCCAGTAGTATAGCTCACAGTAGCAATCAGCCCCAGCATTTT.

There are many counts of this clonotype. The rearrangement uses TRBV14 and TRBJ2-1; 8 nucleotides agree with TRBD2. The V and J ends lost 4 bases and 10 bases, in that order; junction bases with no gene match: 6. The CDR3 runs 13 residues. Looked up from germline, CDR1 is SGHDN and CDR2 is FVKESK. CDR3 in amino acids: CASSRQLAEEQFF. The CDR3 DNA is TGTGCCAGCAGCCGCCAACTAGCGGAAGAGCAGTTCTTC.

This clonotype was recorded at least ten times. The J gene is TRBJ1-5, the V gene TRBV11-2; D gene ambiguous. Trimming shortened V by 6 bases and J by 2 bases, and 11 bases separated the two germline ends. Germline CDR1 and CDR2: SGHAT and FQNNGV. This CDR3 contains 14 residues. The CDR3 region is CASSSTGRNQPQHF. Here the CDR3 DNA reads TGTGCCAGCAGTTCTACCGGACGCAATCAGCCCCAGCATTTT.

This clonotype appeared many times. This chain connects TRBV3-1 to TRBJ2-5; no definite D call. The CDR3 runs to 12 residues. Germline V gives CDR1 LGHDT, CDR2 YNNKEL (reference sequence). The V gene lost 4 bases and the J gene lost 4 bases, with 7 bases spanning the gap. As DNA, the CDR3 is TGTGCCAGCAGCCCGAACCGAGAGACCCAGTACTTC. It translates to CASSPNRETQYF.

In its sample, this clonotype was seen many times. The chain uses TRBV6-5 and TRBJ1-1; the match to TRBD1 covers 8 bases. Germline CDR1 is MNHEY and CDR2 is SVGAGI. CDR3 length: 14 residues. J lost 0 bases, V lost 4 bases, and 1 base had no gene match. CDR3 DNA: TGTGCCAGCAGTTCACAGGGGGTGAACACTGAAGCTTTCTTT. Encoded protein: CASSSQGVNTEAFF.

The sample holds many counts of this clonotype. This sequence joins TRBV5-1 and TRBJ2-7, with D unresolved. Germline assignment: CDR1 SGHRS and CDR2 YFSETQ. This CDR3 comprises 13 residues. Trimming removed 1 base from V and 5 bases from J, with 10 bases in between. CDR3: CASSLRSPNEQYF. CDR3 in DNA: TGCGCCAGCAGCTTGCGATCTCCAAACGAGCAGTACTTC.

This clonotype was seen repeatedly, ten times or more. The J gene is TRBJ2-5, the V gene TRBV28, with D perhaps matching TRBD1 (5 bases). Germline V gene lookup returns CDR1 MDHEN and CDR2 SYDVKM. V lost 6 bases to trimming and J lost 4 bases, with 18 bases between them. The CDR3 covers 15 residues. The CDR3 bases are TGTGCCAGCAGAATGGCTGCAGGGATCTCAGAGACCCAGTACTTC. This gives the protein CASRMAAGISETQYF.

This chain connects TRBV6-1 to TRBJ1-6, with D possibly being TRBD1 (6 bases). V was clipped by 7 bases and J by 8 bases, with 18 bases between them. The CDR3 extends over 15 amino acids. CDR1 is MNHNS, CDR2 SASEGT, per germline. CDR3 in DNA: TGTGCCAGCACCCGGGTGGGGGGCGCCGATTCACCCCTCCACTTT. Protein: CASTRVGGADSPLHF.

This clonotype was recorded once. The V gene is TRBV11-2, the J gene TRBJ2-5; the D gene is possibly TRBD2 (6 bases). V was pared by 4 bases and J by 5 bases, with 11 bases between. CDR3 length: 13 residues. Germline V gene sequence: CDR1 SGHAT, CDR2 FQNNGV. CDR3 coding DNA: TGTGCCAGCAGCTCGCGGGCGGGGGAGACCCAGTACTTC. Translated, it gives CASSSRAGETQYF.

This clonotype has a count of ten or more. The chain uses TRBV7-2 and TRBJ2-3, with D possibly matching TRBD2 (6 bases). The CDR3 loop spans 13 amino acids. The V gene lost 0 bases and the J gene lost 5 bases, with 6 bases spanning the gap. Germline V gives CDR1 SGHTA, CDR2 FQGNSA. In nucleotides, the CDR3 is TGTGCCAGCAGCTTAGCGGGAGGAGATACGCAGTATTTT. It codes for CASSLAGGDTQYF.

This clonotype showed up many times. The chain combines TRBV6-5 with TRBJ1-2; D might be TRBD1 (5 bases). Per germline, CDR1 MNHEY and CDR2 SVGAGI. V was clipped by 6 bases and J by 5 bases, with 16 bases between them. This CDR3 region has 14 residues. This chain's CDR3 is CASRTTGLPYGYTF. CDR3 DNA: TGTGCCAGCAGAACAACGGGACTGCCGTATGGCTACACCTTC.

The chain employs TRBV28 and TRBJ1-5; 9 bases line up with TRBD1. J was trimmed by 4 bases and V by 11 bases; bases with no gene match: 12. Germline V gene sequence: CDR1 MDHEN, CDR2 SYDVKM. The CDR3 covers 15 residues. CDR3 nucleotide sequence: TGTGCCTCACGTACTCGGGACAGGGCAAATCAGCCCCAGCATTTT. Encoded protein: CASRTRDRANQPQHF.

This clonotype was found many times. The CDR3 spells CASSTQSGWRYTEAFF. The CDR3 nucleotides are TGTGCCAGTAGTACCCAGTCGGGGTGGCGGTACACTGAAGCTTTCTTT. The rearrangement links TRBV19 to TRBJ1-1, with D uncertain. Germline CDR1 and CDR2: LNHDA and SQIVND (reference sequence). The CDR3 contains 16 residues. With 4 bases removed from V and 3 bases from J, the gap between germline ends came to 18 bases.

There are a few counts of this clonotype. This chain joins TRBV7-2 and TRBJ1-1; D is ambiguous. This CDR3 is 15 amino acids long. Looked up from germline, CDR1 is SGHTA and CDR2 is FQGNSA. The ends were cut back, 0 bases at V and 3 bases at J, with 11 bases in the middle. Here the CDR3 reads CASSLALPRYTEAFF. Here the CDR3 DNA reads TGTGCCAGCAGCTTAGCACTACCCAGGTACACTGAAGCTTTCTTT.

This clonotype was recorded many times. V is TRBV7-9 and J is TRBJ2-5, with 7 bases that match TRBD2. The length of the CDR3 is 13 residues. Looked up from germline, CDR1 is SEHNR and CDR2 is FQNEAQ (reference sequence). J was trimmed by 4 bases and V by 5 bases; bases with no gene match: 4. CDR3 region: CASSRTGGETQYF. The CDR3, as DNA: TGTGCCAGCAGCCGCACGGGGGGAGAGACCCAGTACTTC.

The chain couples TRBV30 to TRBJ1-2; D is unresolved. Per the germline V gene, CDR1 is GTSNPN and CDR2 is SVGIG (reference sequence). V lost 7 bases and J lost 8, with 17 bases in between. The CDR3 length is 12 residues. The CDR3 here is CASYATSWGYTF. The CDR3 nucleotides read TGTGCCTCCTACGCCACATCGTGGGGCTACACCTTC.